This entry lists 19 T cell receptor beta chains sequenced from one sample in a study of blood T cell repertoires in COVID-19. The method was immunoSEQ multiplex PCR; TCRdb's version includes in-frame clones alone and lacks a portion of them. The sample lists 210,000 or so clones; 70% to 90% were seen once. The sequenced sample was peripheral blood. The receptors come from a woman in her late teens or twenties who had recovered from COVID-19.

The chain joins TRBV7-6 to TRBJ2-1, with 7 bases identical to TRBD2. The germline V gene encodes CDR1 SGHVS and CDR2 FNYEAQ. Trimming cost V 2 bases and J 5 bases; bases outside gene matches: 6. The length of the CDR3 is 15 residues. The DNA for the CDR3 is TGTGCCAGCAGCTTACGGGTTGCGGGAGACAATGAGCAGTTCTTC. As protein: CASSLRVAGDNEQFF.

The rearrangement joins TRBV25-1 to TRBJ2-1; TRBD2 might be the D (6 bases). V lost 0 bases and J lost 3, with 18 bases in between. Germline lookup yields CDR1 MGHDK and CDR2 SYGVNS. The CDR3 spans 18 residues. The CDR3, as DNA: TGTGCCAGCAGTGAATATCCCGGGGGTAGCGGAGTCTACAATGAGCAGTTCTTC. Translated: CASSEYPGGSGVYNEQFF.

V usage is TRBV7-3 and J usage is TRBJ2-1; 7 nucleotides line up with TRBD2. From germline, CDR1 is SGHTA and CDR2 FQGTGA. V shed 6 bases, J shed 7 bases, and the junction held 12 bases outside the gene matches. The CDR3 has 15 amino acids. Written as DNA, the CDR3 is TGTGCCAGCAGTCAATCGGGAGGTCTAAGTAATGAGCAGTTCTTC. The encoded protein is CASSQSGGLSNEQFF.

The chain is built from TRBV19 and TRBJ1-2, with TRBD1 matching over 7 bases. V dropped 6 bases and J dropped 6; count of bases not matched to a gene: 13. The V gene's germline CDR1 is LNHDA and CDR2 SQIVND (reference sequence). This CDR3 contains 15 residues. CDR3 sequence: CASRRPGQYQDGYTF. CDR3 in DNA: TGTGCCAGTAGGAGACCGGGACAGTACCAGGATGGCTACACCTTC.

The chain has TRBV5-4 and TRBJ2-7; TRBD1 matches at 7 bases. V lost 0 bases, J lost 2 bases, and 5 bases stayed unmatched. The CDR3 covers 15 residues. From germline, CDR1 is SGHNT and CDR2 YYREEE (reference sequence). CDR3 sequence: CASSLEFGTAYEQYF. As DNA, the CDR3 is TGTGCCAGCAGCTTGGAGTTCGGGACAGCCTACGAGCAGTACTTC.

This chain joins TRBV29-1 and TRBJ1-2, with D perhaps matching TRBD1 (5 bases). Trimming took 3 bases from V and 7 from J, leaving 18 bases between them. Germline V lookup: CDR1 SQVTM, CDR2 ANQGSEA. The CDR3 is 14 amino acids. This CDR3 reads CSVDVSATGGGYTF. The CDR3 DNA reads as TGCAGCGTTGACGTGTCAGCAACGGGGGGTGGCTACACCTTC.

V and J are TRBV6-6 and TRBJ1-2, with no clear D. Trimming took off 0 bases at V and 5 bases at J, with 10 bases between the two ends. From germline, CDR1 is MNHNY and CDR2 SVGAGI (reference sequence). The CDR3 has 14 residues. DNA for the CDR3: TGTGCCAGCAGTTACTCGCAAAGCGTATATGGCTACACCTTC. This sequence encodes CASSYSQSVYGYTF.

The rearrangement uses TRBV10-3 and TRBJ2-3; 12 bases agree with TRBD2. The CDR3 runs to 15 residues. J lost 3 bases, V lost 7 bases, and 5 bases had no gene match. CDR1 is ENHRY and CDR2 is SYGVKD in the germline V gene. CDR3 sequence: CAIKTSGSSTDTQYF. DNA of the CDR3: TGTGCCATCAAGACTAGCGGGAGTAGTACAGATACGCAGTATTTT.

V usage is TRBV10-1 and J usage is TRBJ2-7; TRBD2 matches 9 bases. The J segment lost 0 bases and the V segment lost 3 bases, leaving 6 bases of the junction unmatched. Per germline, CDR1 WNHNN and CDR2 SYGVQD (reference sequence). This CDR3 has 16 amino acids. The DNA of the CDR3 is TGCGCCAGCAGTGAATTCAAAGCGGGAGGCTCCTACGAGCAGTACTTC. Translated, it gives CASSEFKAGGSYEQYF.

The chain joins TRBV6-5 to TRBJ1-2; TRBD1 matches 7 bases. The CDR3 has 13 residues. Germline V CDR1 and CDR2: MNHEY, SVGAGI. V shed 6 bases, J shed 4 bases, and the junction held 5 bases outside the gene matches. CDR3 sequence reads: CASRDRLSYGYTF. CDR3 nucleotide sequence: TGTGCCAGCAGGGACAGGTTAAGCTATGGCTACACCTTC.

This clone was detected ten times or more. The CDR3 protein is CASRAGAGTGEAFF. Here the CDR3 DNA reads TGTGCCAGCAGGGCCGGGGCGGGGACGGGAGAAGCTTTCTTT. The genes are TRBV2 and TRBJ1-1; D is perhaps TRBD1 (5 bases). CDR1 and CDR2 (germline): SNHLY, FYNNEI. The CDR3 has 14 amino acids. Between the trimmed V and J ends, which lost 6 bases and 8 bases, there was a span of 19 bases.

The rearrangement links TRBV5-3 to TRBJ1-3; 7 bases are a match to TRBD1. TRBV5-3 is assigned to the ORF class and has an uncertain function. CDR3 size: 16 residues. The V gene end was trimmed by 4 bases and the J gene end by 3 bases; junction bases not matched to a gene: 10. The CDR3 DNA is TGTGCCAGAAGCCCCCCGCTAAGGGACAGTGGAAACACCATATATTTT. Protein product: CARSPPLRDSGNTIYF.

A few counts support this clone. V usage is TRBV19 and J usage is TRBJ1-2; D remains ambiguous. V was cut by 4 bases and J by 4 bases, with 4 bases left in between. The CDR3 spans 11 residues. Germline-derived CDR1 and CDR2 are LNHDA and SQIVND (reference sequence). The CDR3 DNA reads as TGTGCCAGTAGTAGGAGCTATGGCTACACCTTC. Protein sequence: CASSRSYGYTF.

V and J are TRBV4-3 and TRBJ2-7, with 10 bases fitting TRBD2. Germline assignment: CDR1 LGHNA and CDR2 YSLEER. CDR3 length: 16 residues. The V and J ends lost 1 base and 1 base, in that order; junction bases with no gene match: 4. In DNA form, the CDR3 reads TGCGCCAGCAGCCAAGTTTGGACTAGCGGTTCCTACGAGCAGTACTTC. Translating it yields CASSQVWTSGSYEQYF.

The chain recombines TRBV7-3 with TRBJ1-5; TRBD1 is a possible D gene (5 bases). Germline values: CDR1 SGHTA, CDR2 FQGTGA. The CDR3 sequence is 16 residues long. V lost 5 bases, J lost 0 bases, and 14 bases lay in between. The CDR3 here is CASSHQGQYSNQPQHF. For the CDR3, the DNA is TGTGCCAGCAGCCACCAGGGCCAGTATAGCAATCAGCCCCAGCATTTT. The complete variable domain, with remaining parts taken from reference TRBV7-3 and TRBJ1-5, reads GAGVSQTPSNKVTEKGKYVELRCDPISGHTALYWYRQSLGQGPEFLIYFQGTGAADDSGLPNDRFFAVRPEGSVSTLKIQRTERGDSAVYLCASSHQGQYSNQPQHFGDGTRLSIL.

The gene calls are TRBV5-4 and TRBJ2-3; a possible D gene is TRBD2 (6 bases). The germline CDR1 and CDR2 sequences are SGHNT and YYREEE (reference sequence). The CDR3 totals 16 residues. Deletions cut 4 bases from V and 0 bases from J, with 15 bases between. The CDR3 DNA follows: TGTGCCAGCAGCCCATCCGGGACTTCAAGCACAGATACGCAGTATTTT. Translation gives CASSPSGTSSTDTQYF.

The chain couples TRBV6-2 or TRBV6-3 to TRBJ2-1; 15 nucleotides match TRBD2. J was trimmed by 2 bases and V by 6 bases; bases with no gene match: 11. The CDR3 loop spans 19 amino acids. Germline CDR1 MNHEY, CDR2 SVGEGT. CDR3 protein: CASSTPPGLAGGAYNEQFF. As DNA, the CDR3 is TGTGCCAGCAGCACGCCCCCGGGACTAGCGGGAGGAGCCTACAATGAGCAGTTCTTC.

The chain employs TRBV30 and TRBJ1-1; the match to TRBD1 covers 8 bases. This CDR3 region has 15 residues. V lost 3 bases and J lost 1; bases outside the gene matches: 7. Germline-derived CDR1 and CDR2 are GTSNPN and SVGIG (reference sequence). The CDR3 reads CAWRVTGGSNTEAFF. The CDR3 region has the DNA TGTGCCTGGAGGGTCACAGGGGGATCGAACACTGAAGCTTTCTTT.

This rearrangement joins TRBV6-5 to TRBJ2-7, with a possible D match to TRBD2 (6 bases). Between the trimmed V and J ends, which lost 4 bases and 0 bases, there was a span of 10 bases. This CDR3 is built from 14 residues. Germline-derived CDR1 and CDR2 are MNHEY and SVGAGI. The CDR3 here is CASSSRDFSYEQYF. The CDR3 region has the DNA TGTGCCAGCAGTTCACGGGACTTCTCCTACGAGCAGTACTTC.